These T cell receptor beta chains were read from a single sample in a study of blood T cell repertoires in COVID-19. TCRdb's table, derived via immunoSEQ multiplex PCR, lists solely in-frame clones and lacks some. The repertoire consists of about 36,000 clones, with 90% occurring once and the leading ten covering around 4.8%. The specimen sequenced was peripheral blood. The origin of the receptors is a human donor in a cohort sampled during active COVID-19. Each CDR3 is given without its conserved first and last residue. Each record gives: V gene, CDR3 length, J gene, D gene, CDR3 protein. A D gene is named only where the DNA matches it firmly.

>TRBV19|13|TRBJ2-3|-
ASRRQAFGTDTQY
>TRBV7-9|13|TRBJ2-2|TRBD1
ASSLQGQGFLELF
>TRBV30|11|TRBJ2-3|-
AWTTGFTDTQY
>TRBV6-4|11|TRBJ1-1|-
ASSEQENTEAF
>TRBV11-2|17|TRBJ1-3|-
ASSSTREGRRLSGNTIY
>TRBV7-8|13|TRBJ1-5|TRBD1
ASSSRTGRNQPQH
>TRBV4-1|14|TRBJ2-2|-
ASSQVLSGNTGELF
>TRBV7-3|10|TRBJ2-1|-
ASSSQGHEQF
>TRBV5-1|12|TRBJ1-5|-
ASSLVAGNQPQH
>TRBV28|16|TRBJ2-3|TRBD2
ASSSSPQLATSTDTQY
>TRBV2|15|TRBJ2-2|TRBD2
ASSPGLAGGGTGELF
>TRBV6-5|13|TRBJ2-2|-
ASSYLAANTGELF
>TRBV4-1|15|TRBJ1-5|-
ASSQDPGQHSNQPQH
>TRBV30|11|TRBJ1-3|TRBD1
AWRAGGGNTIY
>TRBV27|14|TRBJ1-6|TRBD1
ASSRQGRLSNSPLH
>TRBV7-9|13|TRBJ2-7|TRBD2
ASSPTSGRVHEQY
>TRBV3-1/TRBV3-2|14|TRBJ1-1|-
ASSQGVGGPPDRAF
>TRBV28|13|TRBJ2-7|TRBD2
ASSSLGLADYEQY
>TRBV18|13|TRBJ1-2|-
ASSPQGTGNYGYT
>TRBV15|14|TRBJ2-2|TRBD2
ATSTSGKGNTGELF
>TRBV5-1|18|TRBJ2-7|-
ASSLDPGSQSSVGRGKQY
>TRBV10-3|14|TRBJ2-5|-
AISDGRGTGGETQY